The rows below give T cell receptor beta chains drawn from one sample of a study of T cells in Graves' hyperthyroidism and ophthalmopathy. Each CDR3 protein is one row after TCRdb ran MiXCR on the multiplex PCR reads. The sample lists 280,000 or so distinct CDR3 sequences; 20% to 30% were seen once. The specimen was blood. Receptors were obtained from a man between 40 and 49 years old with Graves' hyperthyroidism that later progressed to Graves' ophthalmopathy. Each CDR3 is given with its conserved first and last residue. A D gene is named only where the DNA matches it firmly. Expanded clones are given a class, and other clones once, few, many or no size at all.

j_call d_call v_call clone_size cdr3_nt cdr3_aa
TRBJ2-7 . TRBV7-8 many TGTGCCAGCACCAGGGTGATGGGCGAGCAGTACTTC CASTRVMGEQYF
TRBJ2-7 TRBD1 TRBV12-3/TRBV12-4 many TGTGCCAGCAGACCTCCGGGACAGGGCTCCGAGCAGTACTTC CASRPPGQGSEQYF
TRBJ1-1 . TRBV3-1 many TGTGCCAGCAGCCAAGTCTTGAACACTGAAGCTTTCTTT CASSQVLNTEAFF
TRBJ1-2 . TRBV6-5 many TGTGCCAGCAGTTACTCTTCGGGCCCCTATGGCTACACCTTC CASSYSSGPYGYTF
TRBJ2-5 TRBD1 TRBV11-2 . TGTGCCACTGAGGGGGCGTCGGAGACCCAGTACTTC CATEGASETQYF
TRBJ2-5 . TRBV20-1 many TGCAGTGCCTATAGACAGAGAGAGACCCAGTACTTC CSAYRQRETQYF
TRBJ2-5 TRBD2 TRBV30 many TGTGCCTGGGATCCCCTAGCGGAAGGGACCCAGTACTTC CAWDPLAEGTQYF
TRBJ1-1 . TRBV15 many TGTGCCACCAGCGGCGGACAACAGAACACTGAAGCTTTCTTT CATSGGQQNTEAFF
TRBJ1-2 TRBD1 TRBV28 many TGTGCCAGCAGGCTGGGACAGGGGGCGAGAGGCTACACCTTC CASRLGQGARGYTF
TRBJ1-5 . TRBV19 many TGTGCCAGCGCCTCGCGTGAAAATCAGCCCCAGCATTTT CASASRENQPQHF
TRBJ2-5 TRBD1 TRBV20-1 many TGCAGTGCGCAATCACCGGGACAGGGAGAGGAGACCCAGTACTTC CSAQSPGQGEETQYF
TRBJ1-2 . TRBV2 many TGTGCCAGCAGACAGGGCCGGGATAACTATGGCTACACCTTC CASRQGRDNYGYTF
TRBJ1-5 TRBD1 TRBV10-2 many TGCGCCAGCAGTGAGTACAGACAGGGCCAGCCCCAGCATTTT CASSEYRQGQPQHF
TRBJ2-5 TRBD2 TRBV4-1 many TGCGCCAGCAGCCAAGTTCGTACGGGAGGGCGGTCAGAGACCCAGTACTTC CASSQVRTGGRSETQYF
TRBJ1-1 . TRBV20-1 many TGCAGGGTGAACGACAGGTCGACTGAAGCTTTCTTT CRVNDRSTEAFF
TRBJ1-3 . TRBV6-5 . TGTGCCAGCAGTTATCAGGGACTGGGAAACACCATATATTTT CASSYQGLGNTIYF
TRBJ2-5 TRBD1 TRBV29-1 many TGCAGCGTTGAAAGAGAGACAGGGGTGACCCAGTACTTC CSVERETGVTQYF
TRBJ1-5 TRBD1 TRBV12-3/TRBV12-4 many TGTGCCAGCAAAGCGGGACAGACGTGGGGTCAGCCCCAGCATTTT CASKAGQTWGQPQHF
TRBJ1-1 . TRBV19 many TGTGCCAGTAGTATAGCCCCCAGCAAGAACACTGAAGCTTTCTTT CASSIAPSKNTEAFF
TRBJ2-7 . TRBV7-2 many TGTGCCAGCAGCTTAGCGAGGACCTCCTACGAGCAGTACTTC CASSLARTSYEQYF
TRBJ2-5 TRBD1 TRBV28 . TGTGCCAGCAGTTTCCGGCCGGGACAGGGGACGGAGACCCAGTACTTC CASSFRPGQGTETQYF
TRBJ1-1 . TRBV10-3 . TGTGCTACGGCGGCCCGTTGGACTGAAGCTTTCTTT CATAARWTEAFF
TRBJ2-5 . TRBV29-1 many TGCAGCGTTGAAGATCTGAGAGAGAACCAAGAGACCCAGTACTTC CSVEDLRENQETQYF
TRBJ2-2 TRBD2 TRBV29-1 . TGCAGCGTTCCTACCCCGTTTAGCGGGAGGAACACCGGGGAGCTGTTTTTT CSVPTPFSGRNTGELFF
TRBJ1-5 . TRBV15 . TGTGCCACCAGCAGAGATGGCGGGGTGGGGTATCAGCCCCAGCATTTT CATSRDGGVGYQPQHF
TRBJ1-1 . TRBV6-5 many TGTGCCACTCAGCAGAACACTGAAGCTTTCTTT CATQQNTEAFF
TRBJ1-1 . TRBV18 many TGTGCCAGCCTGAGACAGATGAACACTGAAGCTTTCTTT CASLRQMNTEAFF
TRBJ1-1 . TRBV7-9 many TGTGCCAGCAGCTTCGGGGGCTTTAGTTCTGCCTCGGCTTTCTTT CASSFGGFSSASAFF
TRBJ2-2 . TRBV7-2 many TGTGCCAGCAACCCGGGACGACGCGAGGGCACCGGGGAGCTGTTTTTT CASNPGRREGTGELFF
TRBJ1-1 . TRBV20-1 many TGCAGTGCTAGCACCCTAGGGGCCTTGAACACTGAAGCTTTCTTT CSASTLGALNTEAFF
TRBJ2-7 . TRBV5-1 many TGCGCCAGCAGCTTGAACACCGGGACGGTCTACGAGCAGTACTTC CASSLNTGTVYEQYF
TRBJ2-7 TRBD2 TRBV5-1 many TGCGCCAGCAGCTTGCTTCCTCGGACTAGCGTCTCCTACGAGCAGTACTTC CASSLLPRTSVSYEQYF
TRBJ2-2 TRBD1 TRBV7-3 few TGTGCCAGCAGCCCCCAGGGGGTCGGCACCGGGGAGCTGTTTTTT CASSPQGVGTGELFF
TRBJ2-7 . TRBV7-2 . TGTGCCAGCAGCTTAGCGGTTGGTAGCGGATACGAGCAGTACTTC CASSLAVGSGYEQYF
TRBJ2-5 TRBD1 TRBV29-1 many TGCAGCGTGGGGACAGGGACCCAAGAGACCCAGTACTTC CSVGTGTQETQYF
TRBJ2-2 . TRBV11-1 many TGTGCCAGCAGCCCTATCCGGAATCTGCCGAACACCGGGGAGCTGTTTTTT CASSPIRNLPNTGELFF
TRBJ2-7 . TRBV20-1 many TGCAGTGCTATAGGCCCCGAAGGGGCCGGGGACGAGCAGTACTTC CSAIGPEGAGDEQYF
TRBJ2-1 TRBD2 TRBV20-1 many TGCAGTGCCAACTCCGGGACTAGGACGACCTATGAGCAGTTCTTC CSANSGTRTTYEQFF
TRBJ2-5 . TRBV6-1 many TGTGCTGCCCGATACGCGGCCCGAGAGACCCAGTACTTC CAARYAARETQYF
TRBJ2-2 . TRBV7-2 few TGTGCCAGCAGCCTTACCCCCGGGCGGTGGGGGGAGCTGTTTTTT CASSLTPGRWGELFF
TRBJ2-7 . TRBV7-6 many TGTGCCAGCAGCCCTCAGGGGCAGGGGTTAGGTGAGCAGTACTTC CASSPQGQGLGEQYF
TRBJ2-7 . TRBV6-2/TRBV6-3 . TGTGCCAGCAGTTACGCCATTTTGCAGGAGTCCTACGAGCAGTACTTC CASSYAILQESYEQYF
TRBJ1-1 . TRBV20-1 once TGCAGTGCTAGGGCCCGGGGTCCGGACACTGAAGCTTTCTTT CSARARGPDTEAFF
TRBJ1-4 . TRBV7-8 many TGTGCCAGCAGCTTGTTACAGGGAAGGTGGGAAAAACTGTTTTTT CASSLLQGRWEKLFF
TRBJ2-7 . TRBV20-1 many TGCAGTGCTAGAGCTGACTACGAGCAGTACTTC CSARADYEQYF
TRBJ2-7 TRBD1 TRBV5-1 . TGCGCCAGCAGCCCCCGACAGGGGAAATCCTACGAGCAGTACTTC CASSPRQGKSYEQYF
TRBJ1-2 TRBD1 TRBV29-1 many TGCAGCGTTGAAGATCGTCCGGGACAGGGCTATGGCTACACCTTC CSVEDRPGQGYGYTF
TRBJ2-7 . TRBV20-1 few TGCAGTGCTAGAGACCCACGGCAAATAAACTACGAGCAGTACTTC CSARDPRQINYEQYF
TRBJ1-2 . TRBV20-1 many TGCAGTGCTAGAGTTCGAATGAGCTATGGCTACACCTTC CSARVRMSYGYTF
TRBJ2-7 . TRBV29-1 many TGCAGCGGCGAACTAGCCCACGAGCAGTACTTC CSGELAHEQYF
TRBJ2-7 . TRBV10-3 many TGTGCCATCAGTGAGGGAGGGTCTAGCTCCTACGAGCAGTACTTC CAISEGGSSSYEQYF
TRBJ2-7 TRBD1 TRBV7-2 . TGTGCCAGCAGCAGGGACAGGGGGCTCTACGAGCAGTACTTC CASSRDRGLYEQYF
TRBJ2-2 . TRBV19 . TGTGCCAGTAGTATAGTCGGGGGAGCCGGGGAGCTGTTTTTT CASSIVGGAGELFF
TRBJ1-5 . TRBV7-2 many TGTGCCAGCAGCTTAGGGGTTCAGCCCCAGCATTTT CASSLGVQPQHF
TRBJ1-1 . TRBV27 many TGTGCCAGCAGTCCCAATTCTGGGAACACTGAAGCTTTCTTT CASSPNSGNTEAFF